These 10 T cell receptor beta chains share one sample of origin, sequenced in a study of cytomegalovirus exposure and HLA in healthy donors. 60 Vbeta and 13 Jbeta primers were used in PCR. Sequencing was performed with immunoSEQ multiplex PCR; in TCRdb, only in-frame clones are kept and a portion is missing. The profile covers 150,000 to 200,000 clones, with about four fifths appearing a single time and roughly 6% taken by the ten largest. The sample consisted of PBMCs. The receptors were sampled from a woman aged 25-40 years in good health and CMV-seropositive.

The V gene is TRBV5-1, the J gene TRBJ2-3; 7 nucleotides align to TRBD2. Germline V CDR1 and CDR2: SGHRS, YFSETQ. The CDR3 is made up of 15 amino acids. V was pared by 5 bases and J by 4 bases, with 10 bases of the junction left unmatched. CDR3 sequence reads: CASRSGGGSSDTQYF. The CDR3 DNA follows: TGCGCCAGCAGGTCCGGCGGCGGGAGTTCAGATACGCAGTATTTT.

On this clone itself: A junction end diverges from the germline sequence, so it may reflect a read error. This specimen includes other DNA sequences encoding the same CDR3. The chain is built from TRBV9 and TRBJ1-6; weak D call: TRBD1 (6 bases). This CDR3 spans 15 amino acids. Germline V gives CDR1 SGDLS, CDR2 YYNGEE. The CDR3: CASSAGVSYNSPLHF. The DNA for the CDR3 is TGTGCCAGCAGCGCAGGGGTCTCCTATAATTCCCCCCTCCACTTT.

V usage is TRBV5-6 and J usage is TRBJ1-3; D is uncertain. V was trimmed by 1 base and J by 2 bases, leaving 10 bases between them. Germline CDR1 is SGHDT and CDR2 is YYEEEE. The CDR3 loop spans 15 amino acids. CDR3 nucleotide sequence: TGTGCCAGCAGCTTGCTAGGGCGGGCTGGAAACACCATATATTTT. It yields the protein CASSLLGRAGNTIYF.

The V and J genes are TRBV14 and TRBJ2-1, with D possibly TRBD2 on 6 matching bases. The V and J ends lost 4 bases and 6 bases respectively, with 13 bases between them. This CDR3 is built from 14 residues. Germline V gene sequence: CDR1 SGHDN, CDR2 FVKESK. The CDR3 sequence: CASSRNQGGNEQFF. Here the CDR3 DNA reads TGTGCCAGCAGCCGTAATCAGGGAGGCAATGAGCAGTTCTTC. The full variable domain, completed using reference TRBV14 and TRBJ2-1, is EAGVTQFPSHSVIEKGQTVTLRCDPISGHDNLYWYRRVMGKEIKFLLHFVKESKQDESGMPNNRFLAERTGGTYSTLKVQPAELEDSGVYFCASSRNQGGNEQFFGPGTRLTVL.

The table lists this clone with a few counts. The chain links TRBV4-1 to TRBJ1-5; TRBD1 might be the D (5 bases). Germline V CDR1 and CDR2: MGHRA, YSYEKL. This CDR3 is 15 amino acids long. V was pared by 1 base and J by 5 bases, with 12 bases between. The CDR3 DNA is TGCGCCAGCAGCCAAGCACACCTCAGGGATCAGCCCCAGCATTTT. This encodes CASSQAHLRDQPQHF.

This clone was recorded once. The chain is built from TRBV7-2 and TRBJ1-6; D unresolved. V was pared by 3 bases and J by 0 bases, with 6 bases between. CDR3 size: 15 residues. Germline assignment: CDR1 SGHTA and CDR2 FQGNSA. CDR3 bases: TGTGCCAGCAGCTTCCGGGACTCCTATAATTCACCCCTCCACTTT. Its translation: CASSFRDSYNSPLHF.

This chain uses TRBV7-2 with TRBJ2-1; TRBD2 is a possible D gene (6 bases). Trimming stripped 6 bases from V and 3 bases from J, with 21 bases between. The CDR3 is 17 residues long. Looked up from germline, CDR1 is SGHTA and CDR2 is FQGNSA. The DNA for the CDR3 is TGTGCCAGCAGGCCGACTAGTTTGTCACCCTACTACAATGAGCAGTTCTTC. The encoded protein is CASRPTSLSPYYNEQFF.

The chain couples TRBV5-1 to TRBJ2-3; weak D call: TRBD1 (5 bases). Trimming took off 0 bases at V and 4 bases at J, with 18 bases between the two ends. This CDR3 has 17 amino acids. The germline gives CDR1 SGHRS, CDR2 YFSETQ. The CDR3 reads CASSLELRVGAADTQYF. DNA of the CDR3: TGCGCCAGCAGCTTGGAGCTCCGGGTAGGGGCGGCAGATACGCAGTATTTT.

The rearrangement uses TRBV4-1 and TRBJ1-1; maybe TRBD1 (6 bases). Trimming removed 5 bases at V and 5 bases at J, with 15 bases between. The CDR3 contains 14 residues. CDR1 is MGHRA and CDR2 is YSYEKL in the germline V gene. The CDR3 region has the DNA TGCGCCAGCAGCATAAGACAGGTGGGGACTGAAGCTTTCTTT. It yields the protein CASSIRQVGTEAFF.

Details on this clone: An end of the junction does not agree with germline; a read error may underlie this. The chain has TRBV7-9 and TRBJ1-1; D is unresolved. The germline V gene encodes CDR1 SEHNR and CDR2 FQNEAQ (reference sequence). The CDR3 loop spans 12 amino acids. The CDR3 protein is CSSSDQAPEAFF. CDR3 bases: TGTTCCAGCAGCGACCAGGCTCCTGAAGCTTTCTTT.